This T cell receptor (beta chain) was identified during a study of low-dose radiotherapy and immunotherapy resistance in tumors. For the study at large: Cohort 1 was given 0.5 Gy per fraction every 2 weeks, for 6.5 Gy total.

This clonotype was seen a handful of times. Primers used for first-strand cDNA, a TRAV- and TRBV-specific set, covered both alpha and beta chains. Amplification of TCRs used a constant-region primer and V-primer adapter for around 19 PCR cycles. TCRdb passed the reads through MiXCR, listing each CDR3 protein once. The sample lists under 90,000 distinct CDR3 sequences; roughly a sixth were seen once. As for time point: before trial treatment. Every donor's regimen consisted of nivolumab, ipilimumab, aspirin, low-dose cyclophosphamide and low-dose radiotherapy. Those who qualified had advanced solid tumors (lacking tumor-infiltrating lymphocytes). This receptor was obtained from a male donor with prostate cancer. The input for sequencing was PBMCs, taken before treatment.

The CDR3 loop reads CASSAWLGSYEQYF. The CDR3 DNA follows: TGTGCCAGCAGCGCCTGGTTAGGGTCCTACGAGCAGTACTTC. This chain connects TRBV9 to TRBJ2-7; D uncertain. CDR1 is SGDLS, CDR2 YYNGEE, per germline. This CDR3 is 14 amino acids long. The ends were cut back, 3 bases at V and 1 base at J, with 11 bases in the middle.